Shown below are 11 T cell receptor beta chains from a single sample sequenced in a study of regulatory T cells in long-lasting Graves disease. Libraries of TCR beta came from iRepertoire HTBI primers plus Arm-PCR of CDR3 regions. One entry per CDR3 protein, called by TCRdb with MiXCR from the multiplex PCR reads. The data contain hundreds of thousands of distinct CDR3 sequences, 20% to 25% of them singletons. Time point reported: persistent/refractory GD, antithyroid drugs over 5 years with positive TRAb. Making the TCR library involved RNA that had been extracted from PBMCs. Specimen: peripheral blood mononuclear cells (PBMCs), collected when the disease was refractory, from a patient treated with antithyroid drugs. These receptors all come from a female donor with Graves disease.

This chain joins TRBV4-1 and TRBJ2-7; TRBD1 matches 7 bases. The V segment lost 4 bases and the J segment 2 bases; nucleotides outside the gene matches: 5. From germline, CDR1 is MGHRA and CDR2 YSYEKL. The CDR3 has 14 residues. As DNA, the CDR3 is TGCGCCAGCAGCCGAGGAGGACAGGCCTACGAGCAGTACTTC. This translates into CASSRGGQAYEQYF.

This clonotype has ten or more counts. The chain uses TRBV12-3 or TRBV12-4 and TRBJ2-7; TRBD2 matches 13 bases. Trimming removed 5 bases from V and 11 bases from J; junction bases left unmatched: 6. The CDR3 totals 13 residues. The CDR3 DNA reads TGTGCCAGCAGTCCCGGACTAGCGGGAGAAAAGTACTTC. Its protein is CASSPGLAGEKYF.

This clonotype has just a few counts. The V call is TRBV7-9, the J call TRBJ2-7; D is possibly TRBD2 (7 bases). There are 15 residues in the CDR3. V lost 3 bases, J lost 5 bases, and 17 bases lay in between. Germline assignment: CDR1 SEHNR and CDR2 FQNEAQ (reference sequence). The CDR3 DNA is TGTGCCAGCAGCTTCCCTTTGGGGGGGGCGGACGAGCAGTACTTC. Translated: CASSFPLGGADEQYF.

The V and J genes are TRBV13 and TRBJ2-7, with D tentatively TRBD1 or TRBD2 (5 bases each). This CDR3 is 15 amino acids long. Looked up from germline, CDR1 is PRHDT and CDR2 is FYEKMQ (reference sequence). V dropped 5 bases and J dropped 5 bases, with 19 bases sitting between them. The CDR3 region is CASSPGPRGDDEQYF. The CDR3, as DNA: TGTGCCAGCAGCCCCGGGCCTCGAGGGGACGACGAGCAGTACTTC.

The sample holds one count of this clonotype. J is TRBJ2-7 and V is TRBV4-1; weak D call: TRBD2 (6 bases). Germline V gene lookup returns CDR1 MGHRA and CDR2 YSYEKL. The CDR3 covers 15 residues. V was clipped by 6 bases and J by 3 bases, with 18 bases between them. As DNA, the CDR3 is TGCGCCAGCAGGGAAGAGCTAGCGAGTCACTACGAGCAGTACTTC. Amino acid sequence: CASREELASHYEQYF.

This clonotype was counted only a few times. The chain combines TRBV30 with TRBJ1-3; D is possibly TRBD1 (5 bases). Between the trimmed V and J ends, which lost 0 bases and 4 bases, there was a span of 7 bases. The germline gives CDR1 GTSNPN, CDR2 SVGIG (reference sequence). The CDR3 length is 13 residues. Written as DNA, the CDR3 is TGTGCCTGGAGTGTCCAGGGCGGAAACACCATATATTTT. Protein product: CAWSVQGGNTIYF.

This clonotype was detected many times. The V call is TRBV27, the J call TRBJ2-7, with D unresolved. The CDR3 length is 14 residues. Deletions cut 3 bases from V and 6 bases from J, with 15 bases between. Germline V gene sequence: CDR1 MNHEY, CDR2 SMNVEV (reference sequence). The CDR3 loop reads CASSLYSHGAEQYF. In DNA, the CDR3 is TGTGCCAGCAGTTTGTATAGCCACGGCGCCGAGCAGTACTTC.

This clonotype was counted ten times or more. This sequence joins TRBV28 and TRBJ1-5; D perhaps matches TRBD1 (5 bases). The V end was cut by 7 bases, the J end by 7 bases, with 17 bases between. This CDR3 spans 14 amino acids. CDR1 MDHEN and CDR2 SYDVKM come from the germline V gene. The CDR3 region is CASTNRGIQQPQHF. DNA for the CDR3: TGTGCCAGCACCAATCGGGGGATACAGCAGCCCCAGCATTTT.

This clonotype came up many times. V and J are TRBV7-9 and TRBJ1-1, with unresolved D. Looked up from germline, CDR1 is SEHNR and CDR2 is FQNEAQ (reference sequence). This CDR3 spans 14 amino acids. The V end lost 1 base, the J end lost 1 base, and 7 bases lay between the germline ends. The CDR3 spells CASSLGEANTEAFF. The CDR3 region has the DNA TGTGCCAGCAGCTTAGGGGAAGCGAACACTGAAGCTTTCTTT.

This clonotype was found many times. The chain is built from TRBV7-8 and TRBJ2-7; 11 bases match TRBD2. V dropped 5 bases and J dropped 4; count of bases not matched to a gene: 7. The germline V gene encodes CDR1 SGHVS and CDR2 FQNEAQ. CDR3 length: 15 amino acids. The CDR3 DNA reads as TGTGCCAGCAGCAGCGCCGGGACTAGCGGATACGAGCAGTACTTC. Encoded protein: CASSSAGTSGYEQYF. Drawing the rest from reference TRBV7-8 and TRBJ2-7, the complete variable domain is GAGVSQSPRYKVAKRGQDVALRCDPISGHVSLFWYQQALGQGPEFLTYFQNEAQLDKSGLPSDRFFAERPEGSVSTLKIQRTQQEDSAVYLCASSSAGTSGYEQYFGPGTRLTVT.

This clonotype was seen at least ten times. This chain connects TRBV6-1 to TRBJ1-2, with D possibly matching TRBD1 (6 bases). V was pared by 6 bases and J by 0 bases, with 17 bases between. The CDR3 loop spans 16 amino acids. The V gene's germline CDR1 is MNHNS and CDR2 SASEGT. This CDR3 is CASSRGGTATNYGYTF. The CDR3 DNA follows: TGTGCCAGCAGCCGAGGGGGGACGGCGACTAACTATGGCTACACCTTC.